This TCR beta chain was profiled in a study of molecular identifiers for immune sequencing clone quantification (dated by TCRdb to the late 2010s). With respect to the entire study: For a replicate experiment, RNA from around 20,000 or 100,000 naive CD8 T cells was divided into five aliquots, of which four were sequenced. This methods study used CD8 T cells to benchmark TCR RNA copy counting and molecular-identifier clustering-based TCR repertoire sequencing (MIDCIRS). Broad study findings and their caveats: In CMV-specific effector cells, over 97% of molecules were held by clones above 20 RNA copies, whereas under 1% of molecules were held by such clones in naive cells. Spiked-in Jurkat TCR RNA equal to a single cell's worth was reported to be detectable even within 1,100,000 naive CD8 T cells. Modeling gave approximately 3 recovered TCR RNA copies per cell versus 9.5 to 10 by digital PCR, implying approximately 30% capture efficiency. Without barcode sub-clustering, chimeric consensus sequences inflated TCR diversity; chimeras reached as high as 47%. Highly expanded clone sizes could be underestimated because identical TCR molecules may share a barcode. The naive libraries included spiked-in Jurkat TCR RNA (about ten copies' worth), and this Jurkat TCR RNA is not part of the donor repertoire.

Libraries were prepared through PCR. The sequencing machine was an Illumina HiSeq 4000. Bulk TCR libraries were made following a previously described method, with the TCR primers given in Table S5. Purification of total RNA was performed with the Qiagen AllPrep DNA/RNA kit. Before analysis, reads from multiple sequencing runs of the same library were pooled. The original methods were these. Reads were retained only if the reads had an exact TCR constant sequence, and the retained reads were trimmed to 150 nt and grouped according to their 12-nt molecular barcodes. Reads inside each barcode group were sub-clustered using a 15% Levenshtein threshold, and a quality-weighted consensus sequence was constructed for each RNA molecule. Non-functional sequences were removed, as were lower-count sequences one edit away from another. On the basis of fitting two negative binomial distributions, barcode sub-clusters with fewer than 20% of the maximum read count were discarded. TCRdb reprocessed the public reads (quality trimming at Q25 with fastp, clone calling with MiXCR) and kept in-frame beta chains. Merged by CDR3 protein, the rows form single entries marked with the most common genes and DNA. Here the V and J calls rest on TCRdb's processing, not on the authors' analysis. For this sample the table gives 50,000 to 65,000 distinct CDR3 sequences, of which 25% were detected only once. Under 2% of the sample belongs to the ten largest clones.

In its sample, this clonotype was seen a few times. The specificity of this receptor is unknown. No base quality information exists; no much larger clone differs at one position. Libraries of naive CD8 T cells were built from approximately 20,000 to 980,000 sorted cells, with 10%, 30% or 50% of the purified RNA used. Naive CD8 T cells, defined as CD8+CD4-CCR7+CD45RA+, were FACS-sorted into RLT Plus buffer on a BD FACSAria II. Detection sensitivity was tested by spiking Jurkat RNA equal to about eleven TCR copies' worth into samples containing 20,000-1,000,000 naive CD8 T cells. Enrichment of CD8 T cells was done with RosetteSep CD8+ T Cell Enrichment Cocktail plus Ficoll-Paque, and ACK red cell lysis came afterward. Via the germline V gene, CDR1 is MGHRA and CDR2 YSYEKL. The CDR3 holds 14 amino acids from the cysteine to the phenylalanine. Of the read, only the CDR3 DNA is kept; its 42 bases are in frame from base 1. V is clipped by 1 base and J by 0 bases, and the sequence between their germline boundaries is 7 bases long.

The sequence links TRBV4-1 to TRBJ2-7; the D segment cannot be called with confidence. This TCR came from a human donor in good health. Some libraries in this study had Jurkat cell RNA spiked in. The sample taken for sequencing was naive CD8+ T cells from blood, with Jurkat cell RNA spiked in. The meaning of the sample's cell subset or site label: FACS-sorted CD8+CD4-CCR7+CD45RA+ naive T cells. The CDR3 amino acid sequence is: CASSQALNSYEQYF. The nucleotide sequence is TGCGCCAGCAGCCAAGCCCTGAACTCCTACGAGCAGTACTTC.